This T cell receptor (beta chain) was captured by sequencing in a study of response to subunit inactivated influenza vaccine. Study-wide points: Authors proposed each seasonal influenza vaccination draws in few new T cells.

In TCRdb, the RT-PCR reads were re-called with MiXCR into one record per CDR3 protein. The sample gives fewer than 250,000 distinct CDR3 sequences, 13% to 15% of which show up once; about 28% is in the top ten. This clonotype was observed a few times. Its antigen is unknown. Trimming shortened V by 2 bases and J by 3 bases, and 11 bases separated the two germline ends. Germline CDR1 reads MDHEN; CDR2 reads SYDVKM. This CDR3 is 14 amino acids long. Source: CD8+ T cells sorted from PBMCs, taken 5 to 6 days after vaccination. V is TRBV28 and J is TRBJ2-7; no reliable D call. This TCR derives from a man aged 50 or older who received an inactivated influenza vaccine. This chain's CDR3 is CASSLRLTGYEQYF. CDR3 nucleotides: TGTGCCAGCAGTTTACGTCTCACCGGCTACGAGCAGTACTTC.